This entry describes one T cell receptor (beta chain). Germline V gene data show CDR1 as ENHRY and CDR2 as SYGVKD. This CDR3 contains 16 residues. J was trimmed by 3 bases and V by 0 bases; bases with no gene match: 6. The data were taken from a study of blood T cell repertoires in COVID-19. At the level of the study: Sites in the United States, Italy and Spain provided acute and convalescent COVID-19 samples. T cells, B-cell-depleted T cells, or PBMCs provided the cDNA or gDNA that served as material.

In the original workflow: Using reference gene primer amplification, nucleated cell counts were estimated. The protocol was immunoSEQ multiplex PCR, while the TCRdb copy is restricted to in-frame clones and leaves out a portion. That table furnishes V, J and clone size, whereas the DNA furnished D and trimming. The table shows approximately 170,000 clones, with approximately 83% occurring only once. Input material: peripheral blood. The sequence was collected from a man in his sixties or seventies who had recovered from COVID-19. The rearrangement uses TRBV10-3 and TRBJ2-7; 9 positions match TRBD1. Here the CDR3 reads CAISESRTGDRYEQYF. Written as DNA, the CDR3 is TGTGCCATCAGTGAGTCCCGGACAGGGGACCGCTACGAGCAGTACTTC.